These T cell receptor beta chains were read from a single sample in a study of cytomegalovirus exposure and HLA in healthy donors. Some clones are missing from TCRdb's copy, which holds only in-frame ones; the method was immunoSEQ multiplex PCR. Reported are around 140,000 clones; the ten largest clones contain approximately 1.5%. Sequencing was performed on PBMCs. These receptors were collected from a woman in her forties or fifties in good health and CMV-seronegative. Each CDR3 is given with its conserved first and last residue. A D gene is named only where the DNA matches it firmly.

v_call	d_call	j_call	cdr3_nt	cdr3_aa
TRBV7-9	-	TRBJ2-1	TGTGCCAGCAGCTTAGCATCCCAGTACAATGAGCAGTTCTTC	CASSLASQYNEQFF
TRBV7-9	-	TRBJ2-4	TGTGCCAGCACCCCGGGGGACTTCCAGAACATTCAGTACTTC	CASTPGDFQNIQYF
TRBV7-2	TRBD2	TRBJ2-7	TGTGCCAGCAGCTTTACTAGCGGGCATTCCTACGAGCAGTACTTC	CASSFTSGHSYEQYF
TRBV5-1	TRBD1	TRBJ1-3	TGCGCCAGCAGCTATTTGGGACAGGGGGACACCATATATTTT	CASSYLGQGDTIYF
TRBV28	TRBD1	TRBJ2-7	TGTGCCAGCAGTTTTGGGACAGGGTTTTCCTACGAGCAGTACTTC	CASSFGTGFSYEQYF
TRBV27	-	TRBJ1-2	TGTGCCAGCAGTCCCGTGGGGGCCAACTATGGCTACACCTTC	CASSPVGANYGYTF
TRBV14	-	TRBJ2-1	TGTGCCAGCAGCCAACTAGCGACGGCTTACAATGAGCAGTTCTTC	CASSQLATAYNEQFF
TRBV27	TRBD1	TRBJ2-7	TGTGCCAGCAGGCTAAACAGGGGCTCCTACGAGCAGTACTTC	CASRLNRGSYEQYF
TRBV7-9	-	TRBJ2-2	TGTGCCAGCAACCGAGACACGAACACCGGGGAGCTGTTTTTT	CASNRDTNTGELFF
TRBV7-9	TRBD1	TRBJ1-6	TGTGCCAGCAGTCCGGGACAGGGAGGTTCACCCCTCCACTTT	CASSPGQGGSPLHF
TRBV2	-	TRBJ2-5	TGTGCCAGCAGTGATGGGCTGATCCAAGAGACCCAGTACTTC	CASSDGLIQETQYF
TRBV5-1	TRBD1	TRBJ2-1	TGCGCCAGCAGCTGGGGACAGGATCAGGATGAGCAGTTCTTC	CASSWGQDQDEQFF
TRBV7-9	-	TRBJ1-1	TGTGCCAGCAGCCTCAGGGTTCCTGAAGCTTTCTTT	CASSLRVPEAFF
TRBV28	TRBD1	TRBJ2-7	TGTGCCGTCCAAACCCCCTTCGGACAGGGGAGCTACGAGCAGTACTTC	CAVQTPFGQGSYEQYF
TRBV2	TRBD1	TRBJ1-5	TGTGCCAGCAAGCGGGACAGGGGAAATAGCAATCAGCCCCAGCATTTT	CASKRDRGNSNQPQHF
TRBV27	-	TRBJ2-7	TGTGCCAGCAGCGTTTTGGGCCGAAATAGTTACGAGCAGTACTTC	CASSVLGRNSYEQYF
TRBV4-2	-	TRBJ2-5	TGTGCCAGCAGCCAAGAACCCGGCAGAGGTTTAGGGACCCAGTACTTC	CASSQEPGRGLGTQYF
TRBV7-9	TRBD1	TRBJ2-7	TGTGCCAGCAGCTCTGCAGGGGGCGCGTTACGCGAGCAGTACTTC	CASSSAGGALREQYF
TRBV28	-	TRBJ1-1	TGTGCCAGCAGTTTGAATGGGAGGGAAGCTTTCTTT	CASSLNGREAFF
TRBV6-5	TRBD1	TRBJ1-2	TGTGCCAGCAGTCCTGGACAGGGGATTGATGGCTACACCTTC	CASSPGQGIDGYTF
TRBV9	TRBD1	TRBJ1-2	TGTGCCAGCAGGGCAGGACAGGGCGTGGGCTACACCTTC	CASRAGQGVGYTF
TRBV9	-	TRBJ2-2	TGTGCCAGCAGCGCCTTATCCGGACTTAACACCGGGGAGCTGTTTTTT	CASSALSGLNTGELFF
TRBV7-9	TRBD2	TRBJ2-3	TGTGCCAGCAGCTTAGGCCGGGAGGGCACAGATACGCAGTATTTT	CASSLGREGTDTQYF
TRBV5-6	-	TRBJ2-5	TGTGCCAGCAGCTTGGGGGCCCCACAAGAGACCCAGTACTTC	CASSLGAPQETQYF
TRBV7-9	-	TRBJ1-6	TGTGCCAGCAGTTTACAGGGAAATAATTCACCCCTCCACTTT	CASSLQGNNSPLHF
TRBV19	TRBD2	TRBJ2-7	TGTGCCAGTAGTCTGGGGGGGAACTACGAGCAGTACTTC	CASSLGGNYEQYF
TRBV2	-	TRBJ1-6	TGTGCCAGCAAATCCCAGACCTATAATTCACCCCTCCACTTT	CASKSQTYNSPLHF
TRBV28	TRBD1	TRBJ2-3	TGTGCCAGCAGTCCGACAGGGGTCACAGATACGCAGTATTTT	CASSPTGVTDTQYF
TRBV28	TRBD1	TRBJ2-5	TGTGCCAGCAGCCCGCCCCCCAGGGGGGAGACCCAGTACTTC	CASSPPPRGETQYF
TRBV28	TRBD2	TRBJ2-5	TGTGCCAGCAGTTTAGGACTAGCGGGGGTGGAGACCCAGTACTTC	CASSLGLAGVETQYF
TRBV28	TRBD1	TRBJ2-5	TGTGCCAGCAGTTTATGGACAGGGTCGGAGACCCAGTACTTC	CASSLWTGSETQYF
TRBV6-5	-	TRBJ1-6	TGTGCCAGCAGTTACTCGAGGACAGCCTATAATTCACCCCTCCACTTT	CASSYSRTAYNSPLHF
TRBV28	TRBD1	TRBJ2-5	TGTGCCAGCAGTTTACCGACAGGGGGCGAAGAGACCCAGTACTTC	CASSLPTGGEETQYF
TRBV2	-	TRBJ1-5	TGTGCCAGCAGTGAAGTACGAGGCTCAACAGGCTCCTCGCAGCCCCAGCATTTT	CASSEVRGSTGSSQPQHF
TRBV30	-	TRBJ1-2	TGTGCCTGGAGTGTAGTAGAGAACTATGGCTACACCTTC	CAWSVVENYGYTF
TRBV20-1	-	TRBJ1-2	TGCAGTGCTATCCCCAACGGTGGCTACACCTTC	CSAIPNGGYTF
TRBV5-4	-	TRBJ2-1	TGTGCCAGCAGCTTTGAATGGATGGAGGAGGGTGGGCAGTTCTTC	CASSFEWMEEGGQFF
TRBV28	TRBD1	TRBJ1-1	TGTGCCAGCAGTTTCACAGGGGGGGAACCTGAAGCTTTCTTT	CASSFTGGEPEAFF